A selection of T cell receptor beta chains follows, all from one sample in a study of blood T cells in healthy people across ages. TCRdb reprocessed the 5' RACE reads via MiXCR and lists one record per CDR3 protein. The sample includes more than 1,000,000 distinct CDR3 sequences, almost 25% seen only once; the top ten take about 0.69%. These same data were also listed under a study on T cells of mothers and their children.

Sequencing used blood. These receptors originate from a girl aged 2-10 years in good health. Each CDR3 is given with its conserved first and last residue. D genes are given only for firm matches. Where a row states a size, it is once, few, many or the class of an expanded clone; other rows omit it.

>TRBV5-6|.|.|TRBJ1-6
TGTGCCAGCAGCTTGAACAGAGCTCTGGGGGCACCCCTCCACTTT
CASSLNRALGAPLHF
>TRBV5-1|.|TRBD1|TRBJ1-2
TGCGCCAGCAGCTTGGAGACGGGACAGATCCTCTATGGCTACACCTTC
CASSLETGQILYGYTF
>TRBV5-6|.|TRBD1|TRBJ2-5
TGTGCCAGCAGCCGGGGACAGGGGGCCGAGGAGACCCAGTACTTC
CASSRGQGAEETQYF
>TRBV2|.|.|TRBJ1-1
TGTGCCAGCAGTGAACGGGTCAGTGGAGGCGGTCGGACTGAAGCTTTCTTT
CASSERVSGGGRTEAFF
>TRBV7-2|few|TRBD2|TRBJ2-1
TGTGCCAGCAGCCGGACTAGCGGGAGTCTCGATGAGCAGTTCTTC
CASSRTSGSLDEQFF
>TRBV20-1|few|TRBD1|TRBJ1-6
TGCAGTGCTTTCAAAGCCCAGGGGGCGCAGAATTCACCCCTCCACTTT
CSAFKAQGAQNSPLHF
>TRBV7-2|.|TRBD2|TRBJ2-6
TGTGCCAGCAGCGCGACTAGCGGAGGCTCTGGGGCCAACGTCCTGACTTTC
CASSATSGGSGANVLTF
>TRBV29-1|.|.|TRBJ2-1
TGCAGCGTTTTCGGGCCAGATGAGCAGTTCTTC
CSVFGPDEQFF
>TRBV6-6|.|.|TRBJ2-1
TGTGCCAGCTATGGAGGGACACAGTATCTCGAGTTCTTC
CASYGGTQYLEFF
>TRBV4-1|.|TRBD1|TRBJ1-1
TGCGCCAGCAGCCAGTGGGGGACAGGGACCACTGAAGCTTTCTTT
CASSQWGTGTTEAFF
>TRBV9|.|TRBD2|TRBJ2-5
TGTGCCAGCAGCACCCGGGAGGGCGTCGGAGAGACCCAGTACTTC
CASSTREGVGETQYF
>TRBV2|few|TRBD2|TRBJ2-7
TGTGCCAGCAACCGACTAGCGGAGAGCTACGAGCAGTACTTC
CASNRLAESYEQYF
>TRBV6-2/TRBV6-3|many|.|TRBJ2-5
TGTGCCAGCAGTTCCCTAGAGACCCAGTACTTC
CASSSLETQYF
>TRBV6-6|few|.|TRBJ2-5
TGTGCCAGTCATATGGATCCTAGAGGCGAGACCCAGTACTTC
CASHMDPRGETQYF
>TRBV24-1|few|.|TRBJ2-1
TGTGCCACCAGTGATTTGCCTACGGCAGGGGCTATGTACAATGAGCAGTTCTTC
CATSDLPTAGAMYNEQFF
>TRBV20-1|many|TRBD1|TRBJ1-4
TGCAGTGCTATCACAGGGGTCGCTAATGAAAAACTGTTTTTT
CSAITGVANEKLFF
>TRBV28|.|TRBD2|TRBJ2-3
TGTGCCAGCATGGCGGGAGACACAGATACGCAGTATTTT
CASMAGDTDTQYF
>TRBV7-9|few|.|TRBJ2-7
TGTGCCAGCAGCTTAGCCCGCGACGAGCAGTACTTC
CASSLARDEQYF
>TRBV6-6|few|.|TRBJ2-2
TGTGCCAGCATCCGAGACTCGCGGGGGGAGCTGTTTTTT
CASIRDSRGELFF
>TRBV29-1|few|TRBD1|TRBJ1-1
TGCAGCGTTGGGGACAGGGGGGATTGGTTGGCTGAAGCTTTCTTT
CSVGDRGDWLAEAFF
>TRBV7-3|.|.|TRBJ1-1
TGTGCCAGCAGCTTATACGTGGGGGACACTGAAGCTTTCTTT
CASSLYVGDTEAFF
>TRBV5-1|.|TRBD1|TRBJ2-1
TGCGCCAGCAGCTTCGGGATCCTGGACAGGGCTATGAATGAGCAGTTCTTC
CASSFGILDRAMNEQFF
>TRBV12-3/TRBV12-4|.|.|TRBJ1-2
TGTGCCAGCAGTCAAGGACAGTCTCTAACTGGCTACACCTTC
CASSQGQSLTGYTF
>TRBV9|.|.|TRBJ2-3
TGTGCCAGCGCGAGGGAAACCGGTACGCAGTATTTT
CASARETGTQYF
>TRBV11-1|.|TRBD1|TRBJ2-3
TGTGCCAGCAGCGCTACATCACGGGGACAGGGGGATCCAGATACGCAGTATTTT
CASSATSRGQGDPDTQYF
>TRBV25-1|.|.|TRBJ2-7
TGTGCCAGCAGTTTTAGGGACCTAACCTACGAGCAGTACTTC
CASSFRDLTYEQYF
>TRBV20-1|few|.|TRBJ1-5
TGCAGTGCTAGACAGGGGCGGAATCAGCCCCAGCATTTT
CSARQGRNQPQHF
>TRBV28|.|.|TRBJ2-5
TGTGCCAGCAGGTCGACAGCCCAAGAGACCCAGTACTTC
CASRSTAQETQYF
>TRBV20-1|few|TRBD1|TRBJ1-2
TGCAGTGCTAGGACAGGGCCCCGCGGCTACACCTTC
CSARTGPRGYTF
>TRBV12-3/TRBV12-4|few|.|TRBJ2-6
TGTGCCAGCAGTTCAAGCCTACAGGCCTCTGGGGCCAACGTCCTGACTTTC
CASSSSLQASGANVLTF
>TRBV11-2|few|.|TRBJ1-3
TGTGCCAGCAGCTTAGCCCCCAGGGTCATGGGGGGAAACACCATATATTTT
CASSLAPRVMGGNTIYF
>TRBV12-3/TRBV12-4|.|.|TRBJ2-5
TGTGCCAGCAGTTTCGGTATGAGGGAGACCCAGTACTTC
CASSFGMRETQYF
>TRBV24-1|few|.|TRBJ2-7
TGTGCCACCAGTGATTATGGAAACGAGCAGTACTTC
CATSDYGNEQYF
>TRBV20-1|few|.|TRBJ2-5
TGCAGTGCTCAAGGGTTTTCGGGAGAGACCCGGTACTTC
CSAQGFSGETRYF
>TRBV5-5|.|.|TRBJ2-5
TGTGCCAGCAGCCAGCACCCACACCAAGAGACCCAGTACTTC
CASSQHPHQETQYF
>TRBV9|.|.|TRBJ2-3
TGTGCCAGCAGCGTGGGCAGCCCAACAGATACGCAGTATTTT
CASSVGSPTDTQYF
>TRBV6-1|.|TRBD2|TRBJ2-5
TGTGCCAGCAGTGCCCTAGCGGGGGGTCTTCCGATGGGGACCCAGTACTTC
CASSALAGGLPMGTQYF
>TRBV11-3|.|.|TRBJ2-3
TGTGCCAGCAAAAGCTATAGCACAGATACGCAGTATTTT
CASKSYSTDTQYF
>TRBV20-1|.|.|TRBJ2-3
TGCAGTGCTAGAGATTGGAAGGCGGAGCGGGCTTTAGATACGCAGTATTTT
CSARDWKAERALDTQYF
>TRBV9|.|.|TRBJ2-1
TGTGCCAGCAGCGTAGTAGTGACGGGTCGCTACAATGAGCAGTTCTTC
CASSVVVTGRYNEQFF
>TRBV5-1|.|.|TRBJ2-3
TGCGCCAGCAGCGGAACAGTCCTGTGGGGGTTCCTTAGCACAGATACGCAGTATTTT
CASSGTVLWGFLSTDTQYF